The text below deals with one TCR beta chain. This sample is drawn from a study of blood T cell repertoires in COVID-19. About the research overall: The analysed material was cDNA or gDNA that came from T cells, B-cell-depleted T cells, or PBMCs.

The CDR3 extends over 13 amino acids. The germline V and J ends were trimmed by 5 bases and 14 bases, with 16 bases remaining between them. Libraries were prepared by immunoSEQ multiplex PCR; TCRdb keeps only in-frame clonotypes and omits some of them. The profile shows approximately 140,000 clones, about four fifths of them singletons. Sample: peripheral blood. The chain carries TRBV12-3 or TRBV12-4 and TRBJ1-6; a possible D gene is TRBD1 (5 bases). The clonotype was recovered from a man aged 25-40 years with COVID-19, enrolled during active disease. The CDR3 coding sequence is TGTGCCAGCAGTCCAGACAGAGTAGCAGCCCTCCACTTT. Encoded protein: CASSPDRVAALHF.